A single sample gave rise to the 32 T cell receptor beta chains below, sequenced in a study of blood T cell repertoires in COVID-19. TCRdb's table, derived via immunoSEQ multiplex PCR, lists solely in-frame clones and lacks some. The data contain 120,000 to 150,000 clones, less than 85% of them singletons. The specimen sequenced was peripheral blood. These receptors were taken from a woman older than 75 in a cohort sampled during active or convalescent COVID-19.

J is TRBJ2-1 and V is TRBV25-1, with 10 positions matching TRBD2. Germline V lookup: CDR1 MGHDK, CDR2 SYGVNS. The length of the CDR3 is 16 residues. Germline trimming cut 4 bases from V and 6 bases from J; bases unmatched to any gene: 9. The CDR3 reads CASSGTGTSDSNEQFF. The CDR3 coding sequence is TGTGCCAGCAGTGGAACCGGGACTAGCGATTCCAATGAGCAGTTCTTC.

There are a few counts of this clone. The rearrangement links TRBV2 to TRBJ2-3; the D gene is possibly TRBD1 (5 bases). Germline values: CDR1 SNHLY, CDR2 FYNNEI. V shed 4 bases and J shed 7 bases, with 6 bases lying between them. The CDR3 spans 11 residues. DNA of the CDR3: TGTGCCAGCAGTGCAGGGAATACGCAGTATTTT. Protein: CASSAGNTQYF. Variable domain in full (rest from reference TRBV2 and TRBJ2-3): EPEVTQTPSHQVTQMGQEVILRCVPISNHLYFYWYRQILGQKVEFLVSFYNNEISEKSEIFDDQFSVERPDGSNFTLKIRSTKLEDSAMYFCASSAGNTQYFGPGTRLTVL.

The genes are TRBV28 and TRBJ1-6; 9 bases match TRBD1. Germline-derived CDR1 and CDR2 are MDHEN and SYDVKM. This CDR3 is built from 14 residues. The V and J ends lost 5 bases and 11 bases, in that order; junction bases with no gene match: 7. The CDR3 region is CASSLPGQGTPLHF. The CDR3 region has the DNA TGTGCCAGCAGTCTCCCGGGACAGGGAACACCCCTCCACTTT. The full variable domain, with the rest looked up from reference TRBV28 and TRBJ1-6, is DVKVTQSSRYLVKRTGEKVFLECVQDMDHENMFWYRQDPGLGLRLIYFSYDVKMKEKGDIPEGYSVSREKKERFSLILESASTNQTSMYLCASSLPGQGTPLHFGNGTRLTVT.

The chain carries TRBV7-2 and TRBJ1-2, with 9 bases that match TRBD1. Losses at the gene ends were 4 bases for V and 8 bases for J; bases not matched to a gene: 11. The CDR3 length is 15 residues. From germline, CDR1 is SGHTA and CDR2 FQGNSA. The chain's CDR3 is CASSSRTGVWRGYTF. In DNA form, the CDR3 reads TGTGCCAGCAGCTCTCGGACAGGGGTTTGGCGAGGCTACACCTTC. Variable domain in full (rest from reference TRBV7-2 and TRBJ1-2): GAGVSQSPSNKVTEKGKDVELRCDPISGHTALYWYRQSLGQGLEFLIYFQGNSAPDKSGLPSDRFSAERTGGSVSTLTIQRTQQEDSAVYLCASSSRTGVWRGYTFGSGTRLTVV.

This rearrangement joins TRBV11-2 to TRBJ2-3; the match to TRBD2 covers 9 bases. CDR1 SGHAT and CDR2 FQNNGV come from the germline V gene. Trimming cost V 2 bases and J 8 bases; bases outside gene matches: 11. This CDR3 is 16 amino acids long. The CDR3 spells CASSLQWTSAASTQYF. DNA for the CDR3: TGTGCCAGCAGCTTACAATGGACTAGCGCGGCAAGTACGCAGTATTTT.

V usage is TRBV6-5 and J usage is TRBJ1-4; TRBD1 is a possible D gene (6 bases). From germline, CDR1 is MNHEY and CDR2 SVGAGI. Trimming removed 9 bases at V and 4 bases at J, with 15 bases between. The CDR3 has 14 residues. The DNA for the CDR3 is TGTGCCAGTTCCACAGGACAGCTTAATGAAAAACTGTTTTTT. It encodes CASSTGQLNEKLFF.

The V and J genes are TRBV20-1 and TRBJ2-3; tentatively, D is TRBD2 (6 bases). The CDR3 runs 11 residues. Trimming shortened V by 7 bases and J by 9 bases, and 14 bases separated the two germline ends. Germline V gene sequence: CDR1 DFQATT, CDR2 SNEGSKA (reference sequence). CDR3 sequence: CSGTPSATQYF. The CDR3 DNA reads as TGCAGTGGTACTCCTAGCGCGACGCAGTATTTT.

This clone was observed once. The genes are TRBV12-3 or TRBV12-4 and TRBJ1-2; 7 nucleotides align to TRBD1. Trimming cost V 6 bases and J 4 bases; bases outside gene matches: 5. The CDR3 is 13 amino acids. For the CDR3, the DNA is TGTGCCAGCAGATGGACAGGAGGCTATGGCTACACCTTC. Amino acid sequence: CASRWTGGYGYTF.

The chain joins TRBV27 to TRBJ2-1; 8 bases fit TRBD2. V shed 1 base, J shed 7 bases, and the junction held 12 bases outside the gene matches. The V gene's germline CDR1 is MNHEY and CDR2 SMNVEV (reference sequence). The CDR3 totals 17 residues. The CDR3 sequence is CASSLFSGGLVRNEQFF. For the CDR3, the DNA is TGTGCCAGCAGTTTATTTTCGGGGGGGTTAGTTAGGAATGAGCAGTTCTTC.

V is TRBV28 and J is TRBJ2-7; perhaps TRBD2 as D (6 bases). The V end lost 8 bases, the J end lost 3 bases, and 11 bases lay between the germline ends. The CDR3 length is 12 residues. Germline CDR1 is MDHEN and CDR2 is SYDVKM. CDR3 residues: CASGVRGYEQYV. In DNA, the CDR3 is TGTGCCAGCGGGGTGCGGGGCTACGAGCAGTACGTC.

The gene calls are TRBV19 and TRBJ1-4; 8 nucleotides agree with TRBD1. The trim removed 3 bases at V and 6 bases at J, leaving 3 bases unmatched. Germline V gene sequence: CDR1 LNHDA, CDR2 SQIVND (reference sequence). CDR3 length equals 14 residues. In DNA, the CDR3 is TGTGCCAGTAGTATGGACAGGGCTGATGAAAAACTGTTTTTT. Its translation is CASSMDRADEKLFF.

The V gene is TRBV21-1, the J gene TRBJ1-5; TRBD1 was called by the table and not checked on the DNA. TRBV21-1 is assigned pseudogene status. This CDR3 has 14 amino acids. The CDR3 sequence: CASSNRDIPQPQHF. The CDR3 region has the DNA TGTGCCAGCAGCAACCGGGACATACCTCAGCCCCAGCATTTT.

The gene calls are TRBV5-6 and TRBJ1-2, with TRBD1 identical over 7 bases. This CDR3 comprises 15 residues. Trimming cost V 2 bases and J 3 bases; bases outside gene matches: 7. In germline, CDR1 is SGHDT, CDR2 YYEEEE. The CDR3 DNA sequence: TGTGCCAGCAGCTTAGGGCCCGGGACAGACTATGGCTACACCTTC. Translated: CASSLGPGTDYGYTF.

This chain connects TRBV6-1 to TRBJ1-2, with unresolved D. Germline values: CDR1 MNHNS, CDR2 SASEGT. Trimming left V 0 bases short and J 5 bases short, with 7 bases between. The CDR3 is 13 residues long. CDR3 sequence reads: CASSEAGDYGYTF. As DNA, the CDR3 is TGTGCCAGCAGTGAAGCGGGAGATTATGGCTACACCTTC.

This chain links TRBV4-3 with TRBJ1-4; 7 bases align to TRBD1. This CDR3 has 17 amino acids. Per germline, CDR1 LGHNA and CDR2 YSLEER. V trimming: 2 bases; J trimming: 2 bases; junction bases outside the gene matches: 8. CDR3 sequence reads: CASSQSPTDRTNEKLFF. The CDR3 bases are TGCGCCAGCAGCCAATCCCCAACGGACAGGACTAATGAAAAACTGTTTTTT.

The chain uses TRBV11-2 and TRBJ1-2; D is perhaps TRBD1 (5 bases). The germline V gene has CDR1 SGHAT and CDR2 FQNNGV. The CDR3 covers 15 residues. V lost 3 bases and J 8 bases, leaving 19 bases between the germline ends. The CDR3 reads CASSFSLGDLGGYTF. The CDR3 bases are TGTGCCAGCAGCTTCAGCTTAGGGGATCTCGGGGGCTACACCTTC.

V is TRBV19 and J is TRBJ2-7; D might be TRBD1 (6 bases). V was cut by 7 bases and J by 9 bases, with 22 bases left in between. Germline CDR1 and CDR2: LNHDA and SQIVND (reference sequence). CDR3 length: 14 residues. CDR3 residues: CASTATGTDGRQYF. CDR3 DNA: TGTGCCAGTACCGCGACAGGAACCGATGGACGGCAGTACTTC.

Judged by abundance, this clone is medium-sized (0.01 to 0.1%). CDR3 protein: CASSLSGVQETQYF. CDR3 nucleotide sequence: TGCGCCAGCAGCTTGTCGGGGGTACAAGAGACCCAGTACTTC. The genes are TRBV5-1 and TRBJ2-5; D might be TRBD2 (6 bases). Germline loops: CDR1 SGHRS, CDR2 YFSETQ. The CDR3 length is 14 residues. V was shortened by 1 base and J by 2 bases, with 9 bases between the two germline ends.

This rearrangement joins TRBV7-9 to TRBJ2-5; no clear D gene. CDR1 is SEHNR and CDR2 is FQNEAQ in the germline V gene (reference sequence). CDR3 length equals 14 residues. The V and J ends lost 2 bases and 0 bases respectively, with 7 bases between them. CDR3 nucleotides: TGTGCCAGCAGCTTACTGGCAAACCAAGAGACCCAGTACTTC. Protein product: CASSLLANQETQYF. The full variable domain, rest sourced from reference TRBV7-9 and TRBJ2-5, is DTGVSQNPRHKITKRGQNVTFRCDPISEHNRLYWYRQTLGQGPEFLTYFQNEAQLEKSRLLSDRFSAERPKGSFSTLEIQRTEQGDSAMYLCASSLLANQETQYFGPGTRLLVL.

This chain links TRBV28 with TRBJ2-5; TRBD2 aligns across 10 bases. CDR1 is MDHEN, CDR2 SYDVKM, per germline. The CDR3 is 15 residues long. The trim removed 5 bases at V and 4 bases at J, leaving 7 bases unmatched. The DNA of the CDR3 is TGTGCCAGCAGTAGCGGGGGGGCTGATTCAGAGACCCAGTACTTC. It encodes CASSSGGADSETQYF.

The chain couples TRBV19 to TRBJ2-2; 7 bases map to TRBD1. The CDR3 totals 15 residues. The J segment lost 0 bases and the V segment lost 5 bases, leaving 3 bases of the junction unmatched. Per the germline V gene, CDR1 is LNHDA and CDR2 is SQIVND (reference sequence). CDR3 coding DNA: TGTGCCAGTAGTGAGACAGGGCCGAACACCGGGGAGCTGTTTTTT. It codes for CASSETGPNTGELFF.

This rearrangement joins TRBV5-1 to TRBJ2-1; D uncertain. V was shortened by 0 bases and J by 4 bases, with 8 bases between the two germline ends. This CDR3 contains 14 residues. Germline CDR1 and CDR2: SGHRS and YFSETQ. This chain's CDR3 is CASSLENRYNEQFF. The CDR3 DNA sequence: TGCGCCAGCAGCTTGGAGAACAGATACAATGAGCAGTTCTTC.

The V gene is TRBV5-1, the J gene TRBJ2-5, with D perhaps matching TRBD2 (6 bases). Trimming stripped 0 bases from V and 3 bases from J, with 15 bases between. Germline V gene sequence: CDR1 SGHRS, CDR2 YFSETQ. The length of the CDR3 is 16 residues. As DNA, the CDR3 is TGCGCCAGCAGCTTGGGGGTATTAGCGGCGAAAGAGACCCAGTACTTC. Translated, it gives CASSLGVLAAKETQYF.

This sequence joins TRBV20-1 and TRBJ2-1; D unclear. CDR1 DFQATT and CDR2 SNEGSKA come from the germline V gene (reference sequence). V lost 4 bases and J lost 6, with 7 bases in between. This CDR3 region has 11 residues. CDR3 DNA: TGCAGTGCTACCGGGTCCAATGAGCAGTTCTTC. Translation gives CSATGSNEQFF.

The chain joins TRBV6-5 to TRBJ1-2, with 10 bases that match TRBD1. The ends lost 5 bases at V and 6 bases at J; junction bases unmatched: 9. The germline V gene has CDR1 MNHEY and CDR2 SVGAGI. CDR3 length: 15 amino acids. The CDR3 loop reads CASSHDRGRTDGYTF. The CDR3 DNA reads TGTGCCAGCAGTCACGACAGGGGGCGAACAGATGGCTACACCTTC.

This chain joins TRBV2 and TRBJ2-3; 7 nucleotides agree with TRBD1. The germline V gene encodes CDR1 SNHLY and CDR2 FYNNEI. The CDR3 totals 13 residues. Unmatched junction bases numbered 6, after V lost 6 bases and J lost 6 bases. The CDR3 DNA sequence: TGTGCCAGCAGAGCGGACAGGACGGATACGCAGTATTTT. Translation: CASRADRTDTQYF.

The CDR3, as DNA: TGTGCCAGCTCTTCTGGGGCCAACGTCCTGACTTTC. Translating it yields CASSSGANVLTF. This chain connects TRBV28 to TRBJ2-6, with unresolved D. Trimming removed 8 bases at V and 1 base at J, with 3 bases between. The CDR3 sequence is 12 residues long. The germline gives CDR1 MDHEN, CDR2 SYDVKM.

In nucleotides, the CDR3 is TGCGCCAGCAGCCAAGGGTTTGCGGGGGATCCTTCAGATACGCAGTATTTT. Translation gives CASSQGFAGDPSDTQYF. V gene TRBV4-1 combines with J gene TRBJ2-3; 7 positions agree with TRBD2. The germline gives CDR1 MGHRA, CDR2 YSYEKL. The CDR3 extends over 17 amino acids. V lost 1 base and J lost 4; bases outside the gene matches: 11.

V is TRBV27 and J is TRBJ2-3; unclear D gene. CDR3 size: 15 residues. V lost 2 bases and J lost 0, with 9 bases in between. Germline values: CDR1 MNHEY, CDR2 SMNVEV (reference sequence). CDR3 in DNA: TGTGCCAGCAGTTTAATAACTACCAGCACAGATACGCAGTATTTT. Translated: CASSLITTSTDTQYF.

This chain links TRBV9 with TRBJ2-3; D might be TRBD2 (6 bases). There are 16 residues in the CDR3. The germline V gene encodes CDR1 SGDLS and CDR2 YYNGEE. Between the trimmed V and J ends, which lost 0 bases and 2 bases, there was a span of 13 bases. The CDR3 DNA sequence: TGTGCCAGCAGCGTAGTGGGAGGACACCCCACAGATACGCAGTATTTT. Translated, it gives CASSVVGGHPTDTQYF.

This chain connects TRBV24-1 to TRBJ2-1; 11 bases match TRBD2. Germline CDR1 KGHDR, CDR2 SFDVKD. J lost 7 bases, V lost 2 bases, and 6 bases had no gene match. This CDR3 has 16 residues. Here the CDR3 DNA reads TGTGCCACCAGTGATTCCTCACTAGCGGGGGATAATGAGCAGTTCTTC. Amino acid sequence: CATSDSSLAGDNEQFF.

J is TRBJ1-4 and V is TRBV5-5; 7 positions match TRBD1. The trim removed 5 bases at V and 7 bases at J, leaving 14 bases unmatched. The length of the CDR3 is 16 residues. Looked up from germline, CDR1 is SGHKS and CDR2 is YYEKEE (reference sequence). CDR3 sequence: CASRPYTGTASEKLFF. CDR3 DNA: TGTGCCAGCAGACCGTATACCGGGACAGCATCTGAAAAACTGTTTTTT.